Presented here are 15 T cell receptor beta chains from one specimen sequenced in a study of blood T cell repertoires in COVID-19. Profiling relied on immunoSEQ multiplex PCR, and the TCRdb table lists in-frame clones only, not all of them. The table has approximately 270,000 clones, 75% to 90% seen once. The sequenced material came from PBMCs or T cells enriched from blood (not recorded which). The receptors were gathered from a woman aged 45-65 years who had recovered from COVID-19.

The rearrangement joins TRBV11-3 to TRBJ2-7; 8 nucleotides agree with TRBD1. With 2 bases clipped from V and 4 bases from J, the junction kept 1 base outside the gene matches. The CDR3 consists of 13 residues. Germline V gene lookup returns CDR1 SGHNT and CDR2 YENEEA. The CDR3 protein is CASSLQGAYEQYF. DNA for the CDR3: TGTGCCAGCAGCTTACAGGGGGCGTACGAGCAGTACTTC.

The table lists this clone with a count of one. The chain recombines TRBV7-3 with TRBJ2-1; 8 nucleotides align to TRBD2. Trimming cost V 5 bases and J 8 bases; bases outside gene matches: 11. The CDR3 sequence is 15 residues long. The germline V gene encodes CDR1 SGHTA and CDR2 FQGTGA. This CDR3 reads CASSRAGVGSDEQFF. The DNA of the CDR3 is TGTGCCAGCAGCCGAGCGGGAGTGGGGAGTGATGAGCAGTTCTTC.

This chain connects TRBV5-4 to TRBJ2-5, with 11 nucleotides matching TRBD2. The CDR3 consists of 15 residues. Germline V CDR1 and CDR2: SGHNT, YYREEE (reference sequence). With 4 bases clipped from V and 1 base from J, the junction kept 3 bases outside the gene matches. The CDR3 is CASSAGTSGQETQYF. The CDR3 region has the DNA TGTGCCAGCAGCGCCGGGACTAGCGGCCAAGAGACCCAGTACTTC. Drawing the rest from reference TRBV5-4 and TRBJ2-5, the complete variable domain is ETGVTQSPTHLIKTRGQQVTLRCSSQSGHNTVSWYQQALGQGPQFIFQYYREEENGRGNFPPRFSGLQFPNYSSELNVNALELDDSALYLCASSAGTSGQETQYFGPGTRLLVL.

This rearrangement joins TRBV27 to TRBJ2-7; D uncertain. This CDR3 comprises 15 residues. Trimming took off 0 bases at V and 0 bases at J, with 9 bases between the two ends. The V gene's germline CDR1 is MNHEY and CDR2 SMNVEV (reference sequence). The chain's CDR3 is CASSLSAYSSYEQYF. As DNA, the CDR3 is TGTGCCAGCAGTTTATCTGCATACAGCTCCTACGAGCAGTACTTC.

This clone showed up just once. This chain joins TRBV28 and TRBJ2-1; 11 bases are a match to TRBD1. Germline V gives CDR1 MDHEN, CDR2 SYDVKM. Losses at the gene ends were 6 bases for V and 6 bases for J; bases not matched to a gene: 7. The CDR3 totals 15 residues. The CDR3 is CASSPGTGGGNEQFF. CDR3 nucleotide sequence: TGTGCCAGCAGCCCCGGGACAGGGGGAGGCAATGAGCAGTTCTTC.

The CDR3 here is CASSIGYGGQPQHF. The CDR3 bases are TGTGCCAGTAGTATAGGTTACGGGGGTCAGCCCCAGCATTTT. This chain uses TRBV19 with TRBJ1-5, with a weak D call TRBD1 (5 bases). The ends were cut back, 1 base at V and 6 bases at J, with 10 bases in the middle. CDR1 and CDR2 (germline): LNHDA, SQIVND (reference sequence). The CDR3 covers 14 residues.

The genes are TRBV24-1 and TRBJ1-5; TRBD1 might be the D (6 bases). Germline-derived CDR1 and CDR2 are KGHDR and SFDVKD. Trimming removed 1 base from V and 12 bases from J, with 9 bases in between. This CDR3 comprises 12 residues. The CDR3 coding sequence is TGTGCCACCAGTGATTTAAAAGGGGGCCAGCATTTT. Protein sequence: CATSDLKGGQHF.

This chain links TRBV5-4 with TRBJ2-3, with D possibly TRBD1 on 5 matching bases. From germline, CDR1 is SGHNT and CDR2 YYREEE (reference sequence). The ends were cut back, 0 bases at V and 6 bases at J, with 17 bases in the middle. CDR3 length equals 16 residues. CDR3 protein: CASSLAAGSVKDTQYF. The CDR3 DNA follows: TGTGCCAGCAGCTTGGCGGCAGGGTCGGTTAAGGATACGCAGTATTTT.

CDR3 nucleotide sequence: TGTGCCAGCAGTCCTTTACCAGGACAGGGAGGGAGAGACGAAAAACTGTTTTTT. Amino acids: CASSPLPGQGGRDEKLFF. J is TRBJ1-4 and V is TRBV27; 8 bases fit TRBD1. The germline V gene has CDR1 MNHEY and CDR2 SMNVEV (reference sequence). The CDR3 has 18 residues. The J segment lost 8 bases and the V segment lost 5 bases, leaving 19 bases of the junction unmatched.

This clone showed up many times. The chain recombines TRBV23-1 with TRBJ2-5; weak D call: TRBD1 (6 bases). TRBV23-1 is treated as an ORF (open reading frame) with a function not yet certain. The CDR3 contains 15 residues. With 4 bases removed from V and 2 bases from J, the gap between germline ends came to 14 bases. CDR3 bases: TGCGCCAGCAGTCCCTACCTGACAGGACAAGAGACCCAGTACTTC. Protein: CASSPYLTGQETQYF.

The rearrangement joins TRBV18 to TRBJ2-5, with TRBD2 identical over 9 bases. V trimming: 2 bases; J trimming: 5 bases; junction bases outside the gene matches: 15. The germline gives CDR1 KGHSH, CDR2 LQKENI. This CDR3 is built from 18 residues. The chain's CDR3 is CASSPSKGSGRLEETQYF. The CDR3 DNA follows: TGTGCCAGCTCACCATCCAAGGGTAGCGGGAGATTAGAGGAGACCCAGTACTTC.

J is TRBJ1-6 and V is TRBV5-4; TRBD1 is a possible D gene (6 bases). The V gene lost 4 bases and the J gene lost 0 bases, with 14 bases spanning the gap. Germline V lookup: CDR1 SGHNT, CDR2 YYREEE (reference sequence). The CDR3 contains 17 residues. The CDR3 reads CASSLGGGFSYNSPLHF. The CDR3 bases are TGTGCCAGCAGCCTGGGAGGGGGTTTCTCCTATAATTCACCCCTCCACTTT.

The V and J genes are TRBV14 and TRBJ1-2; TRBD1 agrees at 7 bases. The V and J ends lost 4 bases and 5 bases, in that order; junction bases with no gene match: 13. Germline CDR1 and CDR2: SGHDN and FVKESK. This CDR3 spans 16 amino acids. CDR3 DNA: TGTGCCAGCAGCCCGAGGGGGCAGGGTATGTGGTATGGCTACACCTTC. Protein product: CASSPRGQGMWYGYTF.

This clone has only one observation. The CDR3 DNA reads TGTGCCAGCAGTTCCCCAGGGCGATCGCCTTACGAGCAGTACTTC. It codes for CASSSPGRSPYEQYF. The rearrangement links TRBV28 to TRBJ2-7, with a possible D match to TRBD1 (5 bases). Germline V lookup: CDR1 MDHEN, CDR2 SYDVKM. The CDR3 has 15 amino acids. V lost 4 bases to trimming and J lost 4 bases, with 17 bases between them.

This CDR3 reads CASSDGATGELFF. Here the CDR3 DNA reads TGCGCCAGCAGTGACGGAGCCACCGGGGAGCTGTTTTTT. V usage is TRBV10-1 and J usage is TRBJ2-2; no firm D call. This CDR3 has 13 amino acids. The germline CDR1 and CDR2 sequences are WNHNN and SYGVQD (reference sequence). Trimming shortened V by 3 bases and J by 4 bases, and 6 bases separated the two germline ends.